This TCR beta chain is from a study of cytomegalovirus exposure and HLA in healthy donors. A multiplex PCR was run with 60 Vbeta primers and 13 Jbeta primers. Sequencing used immunoSEQ multiplex PCR; TCRdb keeps in-frame clones, though not all of them. The data hold approximately 95,000 clones, with 78% observed a single time. CDR1 SGHTA and CDR2 FQGNSA come from the germline V gene. The junction had 1 base not matched to a gene; V was cut back by 4 bases and J by 3 bases. This CDR3 has 14 residues. In its sample, this clone was seen a few times. Its target is unknown. Unrecorded immune exposures were likely, despite nominal health at sampling. Study findings and constraints: Reported findings show TCR beta sequences accurately forecast HLA-A and HLA-B alleles in most subjects.

The sample comprised PBMCs. This sequence was found in a woman in her thirties or forties in good health and CMV-seropositive. The gene calls are TRBV7-2 and TRBJ2-7, with TRBD2 matching over 12 bases. CDR3 in amino acids: CASSWTSGNYEQYF. Here the CDR3 DNA reads TGTGCCAGCAGCTGGACTAGCGGGAACTACGAGCAGTACTTC.